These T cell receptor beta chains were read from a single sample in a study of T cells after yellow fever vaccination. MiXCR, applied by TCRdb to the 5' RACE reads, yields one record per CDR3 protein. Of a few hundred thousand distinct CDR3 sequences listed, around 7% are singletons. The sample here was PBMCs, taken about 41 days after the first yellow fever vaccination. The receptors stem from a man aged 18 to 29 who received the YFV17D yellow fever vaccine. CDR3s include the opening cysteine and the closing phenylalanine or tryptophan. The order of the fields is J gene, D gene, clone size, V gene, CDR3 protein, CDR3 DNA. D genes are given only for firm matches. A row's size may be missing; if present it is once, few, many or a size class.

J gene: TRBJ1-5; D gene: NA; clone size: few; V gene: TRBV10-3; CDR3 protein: CATDLQGERQPQHF; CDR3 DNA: TGTGCCACCGACCTCCAGGGCGAACGACAGCCCCAGCATTTT
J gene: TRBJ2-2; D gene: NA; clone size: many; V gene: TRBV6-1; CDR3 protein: CASSGELPNTGELFF; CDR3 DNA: TGTGCCAGCAGTGGGGAACTGCCGAACACCGGGGAGCTGTTTTTT
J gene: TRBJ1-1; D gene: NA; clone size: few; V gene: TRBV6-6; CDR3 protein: CASRPRRGDEAFF; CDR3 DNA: TGTGCCAGCAGGCCTAGGAGGGGGGATGAAGCTTTCTTT
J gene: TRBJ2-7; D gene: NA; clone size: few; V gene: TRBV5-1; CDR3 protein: CASSLEIRAGYSYEQYF; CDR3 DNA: TGCGCCAGCAGCCTGGAGATAAGGGCCGGATACTCCTACGAGCAGTACTTC
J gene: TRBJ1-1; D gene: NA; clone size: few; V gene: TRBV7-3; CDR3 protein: CASSFAGAAEAFF; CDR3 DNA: TGTGCCAGCAGCTTTGCGGGGGCGGCTGAAGCTTTCTTT
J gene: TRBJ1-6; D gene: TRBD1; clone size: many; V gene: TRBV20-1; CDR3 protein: CSASLRQGDSPLHF; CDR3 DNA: TGCAGTGCTAGTTTACGACAGGGGGATTCACCCCTCCACTTT
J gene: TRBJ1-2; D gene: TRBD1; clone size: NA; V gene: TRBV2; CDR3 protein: CASSGGQPLNGYTF; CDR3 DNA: TGTGCCAGCAGTGGGGGACAGCCCTTAAATGGCTACACCTTC
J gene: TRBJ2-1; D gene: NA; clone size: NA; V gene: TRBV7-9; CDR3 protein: CASSLEAGTQFF; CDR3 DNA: TGTGCCAGCAGCTTAGAGGCAGGGACACAGTTCTTC
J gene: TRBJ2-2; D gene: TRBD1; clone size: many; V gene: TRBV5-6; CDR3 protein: CASSLPRGIPGELFF; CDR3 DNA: TGTGCCAGCAGCTTGCCCAGGGGGATCCCCGGGGAGCTGTTTTTT
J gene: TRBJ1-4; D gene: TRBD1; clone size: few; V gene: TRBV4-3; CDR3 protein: CASSRTDRGNEKLFF; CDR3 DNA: TGCGCCAGCAGCCGAACTGACAGGGGTAATGAAAAACTGTTTTTT
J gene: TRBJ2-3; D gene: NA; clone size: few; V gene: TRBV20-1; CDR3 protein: CSASSLAGSTDTQYF; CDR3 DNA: TGCAGTGCTAGTTCCCTAGCAGGGAGCACAGATACGCAGTATTTT
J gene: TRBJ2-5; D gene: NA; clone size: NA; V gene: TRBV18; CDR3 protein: CASTTGQGTQYF; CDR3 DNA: TGTGCCAGCACCACAGGGCAAGGGACCCAGTACTTC
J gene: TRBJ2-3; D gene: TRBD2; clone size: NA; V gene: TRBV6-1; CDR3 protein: CASSRTSGTSTDTQYF; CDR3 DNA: TGTGCCAGCAGTCGGACTAGCGGGACTAGCACAGATACGCAGTATTTT
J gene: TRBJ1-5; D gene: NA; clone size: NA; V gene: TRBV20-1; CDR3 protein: CSARASDKSLNQPQHF; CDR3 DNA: TGCAGTGCTAGAGCTAGCGACAAATCCCTCAATCAGCCCCAGCATTTT
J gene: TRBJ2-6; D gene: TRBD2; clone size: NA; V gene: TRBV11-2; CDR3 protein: CASSPGGGAAGANVLTF; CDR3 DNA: TGTGCCAGCAGCCCCGGCGGGGGGGCGGCAGGGGCCAACGTCCTGACTTTC
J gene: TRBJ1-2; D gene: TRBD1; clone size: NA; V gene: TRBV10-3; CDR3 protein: CAISGTGGSNYGYTF; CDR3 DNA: TGTGCCATCAGTGGGACAGGGGGATCGAACTATGGCTACACCTTC
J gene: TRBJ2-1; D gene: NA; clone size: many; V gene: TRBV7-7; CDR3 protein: CASSLGRSNNEQFF; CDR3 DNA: TGTGCCAGCAGCTTAGGGCGGAGTAACAATGAGCAGTTCTTC
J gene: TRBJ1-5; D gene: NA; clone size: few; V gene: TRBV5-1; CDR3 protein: CASSFAGLSNQPQHF; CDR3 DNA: TGCGCCAGCAGCTTCGCCGGTTTAAGCAATCAGCCCCAGCATTTT
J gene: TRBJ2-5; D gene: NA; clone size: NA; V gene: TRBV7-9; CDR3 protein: CASSSTETQYF; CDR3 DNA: TGTGCCAGCAGCTCCACGGAGACCCAGTACTTC
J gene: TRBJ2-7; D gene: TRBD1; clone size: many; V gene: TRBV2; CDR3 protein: CASSEQGADYEQYF; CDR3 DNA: TGTGCCAGCAGTGAACAGGGGGCGGACTACGAGCAGTACTTC
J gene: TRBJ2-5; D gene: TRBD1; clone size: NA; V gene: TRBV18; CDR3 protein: CASSPPTGAGETQYF; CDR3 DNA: TGTGCCAGCTCACCACCGACAGGGGCTGGAGAGACCCAGTACTTC
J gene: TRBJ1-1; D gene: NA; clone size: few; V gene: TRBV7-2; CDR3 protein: CASSLGHSTEAFF; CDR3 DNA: TGTGCCAGCAGCTTGGGCCACTCCACTGAAGCTTTCTTT
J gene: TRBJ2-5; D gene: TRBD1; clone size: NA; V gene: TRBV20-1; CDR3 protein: CSARRDRGQETQYF; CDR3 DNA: TGCAGTGCTAGACGGGACAGGGGGCAAGAGACCCAGTACTTC
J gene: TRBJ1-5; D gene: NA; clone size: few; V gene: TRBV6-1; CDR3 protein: CASRPPRVTNQPQHF; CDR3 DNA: TGTGCCAGCAGGCCTCCCCGGGTCACCAATCAGCCCCAGCATTTT
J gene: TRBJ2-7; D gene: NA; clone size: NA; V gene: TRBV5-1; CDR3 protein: CVSSLAWLDSYEQYF; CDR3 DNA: TGCGTCAGCAGCTTGGCCTGGCTGGACTCCTACGAGCAGTACTTC
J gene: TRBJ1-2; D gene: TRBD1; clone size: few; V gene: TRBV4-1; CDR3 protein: CASSLPSYRGSYGYTF; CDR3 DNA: TGCGCCAGCAGTCTACCTTCATACAGGGGGAGCTATGGCTACACCTTC
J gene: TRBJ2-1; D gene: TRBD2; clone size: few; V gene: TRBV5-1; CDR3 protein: CASSLQLLLAGEIPSYNEQFF; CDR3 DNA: TGCGCCAGCAGCCTTCAGCTCCTACTAGCGGGGGAGATCCCTTCCTACAATGAGCAGTTCTTC
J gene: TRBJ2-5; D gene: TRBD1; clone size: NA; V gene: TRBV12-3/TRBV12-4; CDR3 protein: CASSPDRGLETQYF; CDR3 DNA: TGTGCCAGCAGCCCCGACAGGGGGCTTGAGACCCAGTACTTC
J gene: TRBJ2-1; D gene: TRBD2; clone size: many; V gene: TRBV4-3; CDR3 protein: CASSQDRLAGVSSYNEQFF; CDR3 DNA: TGCGCCAGCAGCCAAGATCGACTAGCGGGGGTTAGCTCCTACAATGAGCAGTTCTTC
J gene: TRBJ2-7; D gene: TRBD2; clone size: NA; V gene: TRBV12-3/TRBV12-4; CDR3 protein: CASSLDRASGGNYEQYF; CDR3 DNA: TGTGCCAGCAGTTTAGATCGGGCTAGCGGGGGGAACTACGAGCAGTACTTC
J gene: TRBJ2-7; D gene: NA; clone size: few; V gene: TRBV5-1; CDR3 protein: CASSLRGVIPYEQYF; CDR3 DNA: TGCGCCAGCAGCTTGCGGGGTGTCATCCCCTACGAGCAGTACTTC
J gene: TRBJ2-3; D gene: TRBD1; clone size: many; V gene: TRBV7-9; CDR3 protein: CASSRTGSTDTQYF; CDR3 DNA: TGTGCCAGCAGCCGGACAGGGAGCACAGATACGCAGTATTTT
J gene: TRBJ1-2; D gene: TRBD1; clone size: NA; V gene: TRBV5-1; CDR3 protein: CASSLDPGTGGGYTF; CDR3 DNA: TGCGCCAGCAGCTTGGACCCCGGGACAGGAGGGGGCTACACCTTC
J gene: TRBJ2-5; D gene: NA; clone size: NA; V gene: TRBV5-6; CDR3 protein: CASSFGQSLVDF; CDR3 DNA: TGTGCCAGCAGCTTTGGACAGTCCCTCGTGGACTTC
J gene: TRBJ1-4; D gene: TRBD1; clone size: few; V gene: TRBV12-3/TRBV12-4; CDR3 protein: CASRPTQLGQVFF; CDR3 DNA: TGTGCCAGCAGACCTACACAGTTGGGACAGGTGTTTTTT
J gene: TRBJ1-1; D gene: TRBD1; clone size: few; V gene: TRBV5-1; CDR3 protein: CASCRGQGGDEAFF; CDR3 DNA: TGCGCCAGCTGTCGGGGACAGGGGGGGGATGAAGCTTTCTTT
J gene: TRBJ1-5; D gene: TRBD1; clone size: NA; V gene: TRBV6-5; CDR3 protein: CASSYGTFGTDVQPQHF; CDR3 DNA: TGTGCCAGCAGTTACGGGACTTTTGGGACAGACGTGCAGCCCCAGCATTTT
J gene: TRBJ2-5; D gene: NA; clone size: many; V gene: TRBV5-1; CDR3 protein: CASSLGGVETQYF; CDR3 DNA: TGCGCCAGCAGCTTGGGAGGGGTTGAGACCCAGTACTTC
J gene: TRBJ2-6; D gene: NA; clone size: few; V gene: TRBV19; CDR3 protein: CASNPVSGANVLTF; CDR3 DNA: TGTGCCAGTAATCCGGTCTCTGGGGCCAACGTCCTGACTTTC
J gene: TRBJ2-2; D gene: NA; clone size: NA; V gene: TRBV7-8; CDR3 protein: CASGWTFNTGELFF; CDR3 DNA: TGTGCCAGCGGGTGGACTTTTAACACCGGGGAGCTGTTTTTT
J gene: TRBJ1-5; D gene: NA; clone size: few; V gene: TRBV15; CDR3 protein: CATSRGRSNQPQHF; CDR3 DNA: TGTGCCACCAGCAGAGGGCGAAGCAATCAGCCCCAGCATTTT